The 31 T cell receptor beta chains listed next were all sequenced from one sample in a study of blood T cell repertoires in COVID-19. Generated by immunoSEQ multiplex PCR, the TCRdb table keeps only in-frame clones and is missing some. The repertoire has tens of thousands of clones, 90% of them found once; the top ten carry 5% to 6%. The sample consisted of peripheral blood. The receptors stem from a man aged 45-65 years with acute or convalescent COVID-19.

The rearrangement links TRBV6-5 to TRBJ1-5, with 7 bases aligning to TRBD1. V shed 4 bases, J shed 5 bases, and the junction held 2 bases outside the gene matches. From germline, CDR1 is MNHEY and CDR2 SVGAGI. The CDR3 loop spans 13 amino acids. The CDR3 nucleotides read TGTGCCAGCAGTTTAACAGGGGATCAGCCCCAGCATTTT. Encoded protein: CASSLTGDQPQHF.

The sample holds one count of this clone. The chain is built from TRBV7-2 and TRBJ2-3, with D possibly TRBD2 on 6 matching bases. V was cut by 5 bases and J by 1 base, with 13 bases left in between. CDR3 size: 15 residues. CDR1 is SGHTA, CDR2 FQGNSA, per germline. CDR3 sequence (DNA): TGTGCCAGCAGCAACACGTGGGGGGGCACAGATACGCAGTATTTT. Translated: CASSNTWGGTDTQYF.

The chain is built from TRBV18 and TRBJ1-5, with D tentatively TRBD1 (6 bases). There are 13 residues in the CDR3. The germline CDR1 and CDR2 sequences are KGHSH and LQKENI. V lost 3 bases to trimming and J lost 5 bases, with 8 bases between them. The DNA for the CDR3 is TGTGCCAGCTCACCTCACAGGGATCAGCCCCAGCATTTT. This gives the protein CASSPHRDQPQHF.

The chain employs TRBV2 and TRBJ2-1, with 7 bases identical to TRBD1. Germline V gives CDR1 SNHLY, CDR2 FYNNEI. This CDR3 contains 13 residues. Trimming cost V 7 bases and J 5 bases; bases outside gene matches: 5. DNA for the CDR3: TGTGCCAGCAAGGACAGGTTTAACAATGAGCAGTTCTTC. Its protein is CASKDRFNNEQFF.

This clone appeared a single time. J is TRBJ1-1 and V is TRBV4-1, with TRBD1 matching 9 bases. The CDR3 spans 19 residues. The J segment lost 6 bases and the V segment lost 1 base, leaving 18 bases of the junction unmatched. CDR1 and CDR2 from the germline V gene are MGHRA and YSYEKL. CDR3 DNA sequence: TGCGCCAGCAGCCAAGCCCGGGACAGGGTCCAGGGGATTAAGGCTGAAGCTTTCTTT. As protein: CASSQARDRVQGIKAEAFF.

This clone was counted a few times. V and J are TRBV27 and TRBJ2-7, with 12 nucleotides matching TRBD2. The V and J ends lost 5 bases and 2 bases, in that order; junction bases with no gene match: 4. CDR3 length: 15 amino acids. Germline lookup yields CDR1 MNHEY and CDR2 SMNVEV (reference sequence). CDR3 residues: CASSRTSGTPYEQYF. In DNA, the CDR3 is TGTGCCAGCAGTCGGACTAGCGGGACACCCTACGAGCAGTACTTC.

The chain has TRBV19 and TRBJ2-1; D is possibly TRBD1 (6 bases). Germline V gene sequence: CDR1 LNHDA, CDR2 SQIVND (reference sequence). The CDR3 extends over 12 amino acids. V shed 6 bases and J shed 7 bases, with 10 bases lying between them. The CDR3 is CASRHRENEQFF. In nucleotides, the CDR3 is TGTGCCAGTAGACACAGGGAAAATGAGCAGTTCTTC.

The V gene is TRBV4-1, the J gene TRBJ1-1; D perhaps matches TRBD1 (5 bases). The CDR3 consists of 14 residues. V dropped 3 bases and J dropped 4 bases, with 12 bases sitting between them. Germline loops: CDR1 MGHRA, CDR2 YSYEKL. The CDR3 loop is CASSHRDSSTEAFF. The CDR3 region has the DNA TGCGCCAGCAGCCACCGGGACTCAAGCACTGAAGCTTTCTTT.

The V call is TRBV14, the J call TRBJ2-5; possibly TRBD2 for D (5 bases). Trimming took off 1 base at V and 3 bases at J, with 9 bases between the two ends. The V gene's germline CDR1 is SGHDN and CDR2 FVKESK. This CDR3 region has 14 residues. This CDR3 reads CASSQGGFKETQYF. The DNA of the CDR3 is TGTGCCAGCAGCCAAGGCGGGTTTAAAGAGACCCAGTACTTC.

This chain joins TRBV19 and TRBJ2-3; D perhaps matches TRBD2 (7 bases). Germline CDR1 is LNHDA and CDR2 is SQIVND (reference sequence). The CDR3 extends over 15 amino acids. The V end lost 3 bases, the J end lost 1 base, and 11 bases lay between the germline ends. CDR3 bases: TGTGCCAGTAGTATCGAAGGGGGGGGCACAGATACGCAGTATTTT. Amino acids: CASSIEGGGTDTQYF.

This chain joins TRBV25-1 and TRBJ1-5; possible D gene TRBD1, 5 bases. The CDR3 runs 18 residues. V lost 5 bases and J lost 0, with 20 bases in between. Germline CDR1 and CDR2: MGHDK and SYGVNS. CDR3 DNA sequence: TGTGCCAGCAGTCCGCGGGGCACAGGTGGCTATAGCAATCAGCCCCAGCATTTT. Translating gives CASSPRGTGGYSNQPQHF.

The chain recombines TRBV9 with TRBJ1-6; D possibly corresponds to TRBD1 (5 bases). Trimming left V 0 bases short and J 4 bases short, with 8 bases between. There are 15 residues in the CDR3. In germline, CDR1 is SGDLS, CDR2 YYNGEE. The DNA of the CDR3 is TGTGCCAGCAGCGTAGGGGGCCTGTATAATTCACCCCTCCACTTT. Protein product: CASSVGGLYNSPLHF. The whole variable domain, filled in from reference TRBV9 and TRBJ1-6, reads DSGVTQTPKHLITATGQRVTLRCSPRSGDLSVYWYQQSLDQGLQFLIQYYNGEERAKGNILERFSAQQFPDLHSELNLSSLELGDSALYFCASSVGGLYNSPLHFGNGTRLTVT.

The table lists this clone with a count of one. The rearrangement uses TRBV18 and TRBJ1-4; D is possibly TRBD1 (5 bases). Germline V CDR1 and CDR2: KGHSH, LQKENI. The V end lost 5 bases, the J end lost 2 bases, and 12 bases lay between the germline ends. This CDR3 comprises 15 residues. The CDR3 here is CASSGLAGTNEKLFF. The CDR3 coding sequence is TGTGCCAGCTCAGGTCTGGCAGGGACTAATGAAAAACTGTTTTTT.

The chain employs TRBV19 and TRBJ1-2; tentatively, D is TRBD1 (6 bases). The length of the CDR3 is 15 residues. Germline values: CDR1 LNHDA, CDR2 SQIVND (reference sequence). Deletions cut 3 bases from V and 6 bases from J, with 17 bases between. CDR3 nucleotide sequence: TGTGCCAGTAGTATTGGACAGATTGGTCTCGATGGCTACACCTTC. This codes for CASSIGQIGLDGYTF.

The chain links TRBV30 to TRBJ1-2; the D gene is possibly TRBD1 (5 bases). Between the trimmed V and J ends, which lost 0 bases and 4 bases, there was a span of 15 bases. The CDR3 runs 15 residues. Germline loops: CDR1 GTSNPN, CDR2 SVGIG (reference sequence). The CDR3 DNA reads TGTGCCTGGAGTGTGGTCCCCGGGGGTCCCTATGGCTACACCTTC. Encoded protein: CAWSVVPGGPYGYTF.

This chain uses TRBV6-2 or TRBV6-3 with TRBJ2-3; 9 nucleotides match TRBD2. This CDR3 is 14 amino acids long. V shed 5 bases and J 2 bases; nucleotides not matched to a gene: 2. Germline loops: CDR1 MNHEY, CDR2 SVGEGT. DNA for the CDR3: TGTGCCAGCAGTCCGGGACTAGCCACAGATACGCAGTATTTT. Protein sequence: CASSPGLATDTQYF.

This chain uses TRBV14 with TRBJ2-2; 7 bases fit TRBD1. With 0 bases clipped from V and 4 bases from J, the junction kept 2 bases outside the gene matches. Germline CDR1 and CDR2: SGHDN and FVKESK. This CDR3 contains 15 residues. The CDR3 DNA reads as TGTGCCAGCAGCCAAGAGAGGGGGCGCACCGGGGAGCTGTTTTTT. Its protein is CASSQERGRTGELFF.

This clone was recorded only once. The CDR3 DNA reads TGTGCCAGCAGCTCCCAGCTAGCGGGTGCTAGCACAGATACGCAGTATTTT. This codes for CASSSQLAGASTDTQYF. The chain has TRBV7-8 and TRBJ2-3, with TRBD2 identical over 8 bases. Germline trimming cut 4 bases from V and 0 bases from J; bases unmatched to any gene: 9. Germline V gene lookup returns CDR1 SGHVS and CDR2 FQNEAQ. CDR3 size: 17 residues.

Written as DNA, the CDR3 is TGTGCCAGCAGACGACCGGGACAGGGGACTGAAGCTTTCTTT. This gives the protein CASRRPGQGTEAFF. V and J are TRBV27 and TRBJ1-1; 10 nucleotides align to TRBD1. V was clipped by 6 bases and J by 5 bases; unmatched bases: 6. The CDR3 runs 14 residues. The germline CDR1 and CDR2 sequences are MNHEY and SMNVEV (reference sequence).

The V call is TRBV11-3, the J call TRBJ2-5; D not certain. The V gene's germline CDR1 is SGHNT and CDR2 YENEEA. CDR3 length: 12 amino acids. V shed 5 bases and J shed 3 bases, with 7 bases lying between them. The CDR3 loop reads CASSVTEETQYF. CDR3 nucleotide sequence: TGTGCCAGCAGCGTTACGGAAGAGACCCAGTACTTC.

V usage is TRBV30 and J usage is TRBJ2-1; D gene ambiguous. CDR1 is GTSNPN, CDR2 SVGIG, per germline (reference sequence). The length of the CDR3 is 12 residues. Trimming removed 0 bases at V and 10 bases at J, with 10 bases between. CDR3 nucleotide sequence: TGTGCCTGGAGTGTCGGGTCGAGGGAGCAGTTCTTC. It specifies CAWSVGSREQFF.

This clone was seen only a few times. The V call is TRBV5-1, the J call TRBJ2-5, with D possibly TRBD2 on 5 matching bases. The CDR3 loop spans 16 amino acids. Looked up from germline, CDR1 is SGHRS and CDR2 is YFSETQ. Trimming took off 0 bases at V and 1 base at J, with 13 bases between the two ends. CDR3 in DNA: TGCGCCAGCAGCTTGGGCGGGCGGGCACCCCAAGAGACCCAGTACTTC. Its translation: CASSLGGRAPQETQYF. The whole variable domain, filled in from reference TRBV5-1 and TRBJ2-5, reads KAGVTQTPRYLIKTRGQQVTLSCSPISGHRSVSWYQQTPGQGLQFLFEYFSETQRNKGNFPGRFSGRQFSNSRSEMNVSTLELGDSALYLCASSLGGRAPQETQYFGPGTRLLVL.

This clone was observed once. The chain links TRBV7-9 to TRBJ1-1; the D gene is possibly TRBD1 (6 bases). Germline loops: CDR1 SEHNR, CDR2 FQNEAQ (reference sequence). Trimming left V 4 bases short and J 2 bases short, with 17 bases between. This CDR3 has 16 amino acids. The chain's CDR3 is CASSSAQTGRNTEAFF. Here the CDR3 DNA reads TGTGCCAGCAGCTCAGCCCAGACAGGACGCAACACTGAAGCTTTCTTT.

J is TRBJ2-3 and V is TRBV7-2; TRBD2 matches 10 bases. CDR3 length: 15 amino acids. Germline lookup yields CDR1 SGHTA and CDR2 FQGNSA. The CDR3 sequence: CIVAVAGGYTDTQYF. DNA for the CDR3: TGTATTGTAGCTGTAGCGGGAGGATATACAGATACGCAGTATTTT.

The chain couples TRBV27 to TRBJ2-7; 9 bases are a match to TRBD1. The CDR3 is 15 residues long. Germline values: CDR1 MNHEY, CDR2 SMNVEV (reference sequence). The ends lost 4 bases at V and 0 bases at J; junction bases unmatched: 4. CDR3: CASSWTGVSSYEQYF. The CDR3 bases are TGTGCCAGCAGTTGGACAGGGGTAAGCTCCTACGAGCAGTACTTC.

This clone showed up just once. The CDR3 spells CASSFRGYNEQFF. For the CDR3, the DNA is TGTGCCAGCAGCTTCCGGGGCTACAATGAGCAGTTCTTC. This sequence joins TRBV7-2 and TRBJ2-1, with D perhaps TRBD2 (5 bases). Looked up from germline, CDR1 is SGHTA and CDR2 is FQGNSA. Trimming stripped 3 bases from V and 3 bases from J, with 6 bases between. This CDR3 contains 13 residues.

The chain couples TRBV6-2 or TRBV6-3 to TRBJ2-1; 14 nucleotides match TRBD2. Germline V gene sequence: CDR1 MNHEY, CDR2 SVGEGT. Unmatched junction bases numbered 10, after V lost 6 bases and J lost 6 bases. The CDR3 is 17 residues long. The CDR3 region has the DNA TGTGCCAGCAGCCCTCGACTAGCGGGAGGGCCTCCCAATGAGCAGTTCTTC. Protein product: CASSPRLAGGPPNEQFF.

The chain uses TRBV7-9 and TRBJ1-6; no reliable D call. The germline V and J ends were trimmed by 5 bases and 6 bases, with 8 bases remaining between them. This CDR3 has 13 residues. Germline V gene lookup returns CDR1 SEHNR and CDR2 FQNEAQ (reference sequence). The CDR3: CASSQGSNSPLHF. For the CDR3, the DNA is TGTGCCAGCAGCCAAGGGAGTAATTCACCCCTCCACTTT.

In DNA, the CDR3 is TGCGCCAGCAGACCCGGACAACGAGAGACCCAGTACTTC. This encodes CASRPGQRETQYF. The rearrangement links TRBV5-1 to TRBJ2-5; maybe TRBD1 (5 bases). The CDR3 covers 13 residues. The germline CDR1 and CDR2 sequences are SGHRS and YFSETQ. Trimming cost V 5 bases and J 4 bases, with 12 bases left between them.

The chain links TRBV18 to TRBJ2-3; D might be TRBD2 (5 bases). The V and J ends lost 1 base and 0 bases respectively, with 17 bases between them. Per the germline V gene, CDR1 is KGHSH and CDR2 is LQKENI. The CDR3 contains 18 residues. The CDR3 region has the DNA TGTGCCAGCTCACCACTCCCCGGAGGTAGCAGTAGCACAGATACGCAGTATTTT. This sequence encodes CASSPLPGGSSSTDTQYF.

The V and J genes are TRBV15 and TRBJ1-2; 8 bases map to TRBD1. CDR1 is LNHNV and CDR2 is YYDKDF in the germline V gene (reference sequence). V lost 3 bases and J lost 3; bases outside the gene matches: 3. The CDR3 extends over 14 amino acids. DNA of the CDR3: TGTGCCACCAGCAGCGCGACAGGGGACTATGGCTACACCTTC. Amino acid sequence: CATSSATGDYGYTF.